These T cell receptor beta chains were read from a single sample in a study of cytomegalovirus exposure and HLA in healthy donors. Here immunoSEQ multiplex PCR was the method, and the copy in TCRdb shows in-frame clones only, minus some. The listing records roughly 110,000 clones. Sample: PBMCs. The origin of the receptors is a man in his thirties or forties in good health and CMV-seronegative. Each CDR3 is given with its conserved first and last residue. The order of the fields is J gene, clone size, D gene, V gene, CDR3 protein, CDR3 DNA. D genes are given only for firm matches. The size field is filled for only some rows; it gives once, few, many or a size class.

>TRBJ1-5|.|TRBD1|TRBV5-1
CASSFTGDGQPQHF
TGCGCCAGCAGCTTTACAGGGGACGGTCAGCCCCAGCATTTT
>TRBJ2-3|.|.|TRBV6-1
CASSDSTQAPDTQYF
TGTGCCAGCAGTGACAGCACCCAGGCCCCAGATACGCAGTATTTT
>TRBJ1-1|large|TRBD1|TRBV14
CASSQIDRGQAFF
TGTGCCAGCAGCCAAATAGACAGGGGACAAGCTTTCTTT
>TRBJ1-1|.|.|TRBV6-5
CASSYRGFWNTEAFF
TGTGCCAGCAGTTATCGGGGGTTCTGGAACACTGAAGCTTTCTTT
>TRBJ2-2|.|.|TRBV18
CASSPQAVTGTGELFF
TGTGCCAGCTCACCACAAGCGGTCACTGGCACCGGGGAGCTGTTTTTT
>TRBJ2-5|.|TRBD1|TRBV10-3
CAIRGQGRETQYF
TGTGCCATCAGAGGACAGGGCAGAGAGACCCAGTACTTC
>TRBJ2-7|.|.|TRBV7-3
CASSSGAPPYEQYF
TGTGCCAGCAGCTCAGGGGCCCCCCCCTACGAGCAGTACTTC
>TRBJ2-3|.|.|TRBV15
CATSRGTRDTDTQYF
TGTGCCACCAGCAGAGGCACTAGGGACACAGATACGCAGTATTTT
>TRBJ1-1|.|.|TRBV7-2
CASRSGSTEAFF
TGTGCCAGCAGATCTGGGAGCACTGAAGCTTTCTTT
>TRBJ1-1|.|TRBD1|TRBV5-1
CASSESSTGGTEAFF
TGCGCCAGCAGCGAAAGTTCCACAGGGGGGACTGAAGCTTTCTTT
>TRBJ1-5|.|.|TRBV2
CASRQGTYQPQHF
TGTGCCAGCCGGCAGGGGACGTATCAGCCCCAGCATTTT
>TRBJ2-7|.|.|TRBV7-2
CASSRGHNGEQYF
TGTGCCAGCAGTCGTGGACACAACGGCGAGCAGTACTTC
>TRBJ1-5|.|.|TRBV2
CASTLTGIGNQPQHF
TGTGCCAGCACCCTTACAGGGATTGGCAATCAGCCCCAGCATTTT
>TRBJ2-5|.|TRBD1|TRBV5-1
CASSNPTGGKWTQYF
TGCGCCAGCTCAAACCCCACAGGGGGAAAATGGACCCAGTACTTC
>TRBJ1-1|.|.|TRBV5-1
CASSPVAGDTEAFF
TGCGCCAGCAGCCCCGTGGCAGGGGACACTGAAGCTTTCTTT
>TRBJ1-5|.|TRBD1|TRBV7-9
CASSLGAGQGNQPQHF
TGTGCCAGCAGCTTAGGCGCCGGACAGGGCAATCAGCCCCAGCATTTT
>TRBJ1-3|.|TRBD1|TRBV10-3
CAISVEGAASGNTIYF
TGTGCCATCAGTGTGGAGGGGGCCGCCTCTGGAAACACCATATATTTT
>TRBJ2-3|.|.|TRBV6-1
CAGSEGTYTQYF
TGTGCCGGCAGTGAAGGGACTTATACGCAGTATTTT
>TRBJ2-1|.|TRBD2|TRBV9
CASGPGLAYNEQFF
TGTGCCAGCGGGCCGGGACTAGCTTACAATGAGCAGTTCTTC
>TRBJ2-1|.|TRBD2|TRBV13
CASSGTGTSGGANPYNEQFF
TGTGCCAGCAGCGGAACCGGGACTAGCGGGGGGGCAAACCCCTACAATGAGCAGTTCTTC
>TRBJ1-1|.|.|TRBV29-1
CSVVPPLKADTEAFF
TGCAGCGTTGTCCCCCCTTTAAAAGCGGACACTGAAGCTTTCTTT
>TRBJ1-2|.|TRBD1|TRBV18
CASSSDGQGRGYTF
TGTGCCAGCTCTTCAGACGGACAGGGTAGGGGCTACACCTTC
>TRBJ1-1|.|.|TRBV7-9
CASSWPTGTEAFF
TGTGCCAGCAGCTGGCCAACGGGGACTGAAGCTTTCTTT
>TRBJ1-2|.|.|TRBV5-4
CASSYLGGPSGYTF
TGTGCCAGCAGCTACCTCGGGGGGCCGAGTGGCTACACCTTC
>TRBJ2-5|.|.|TRBV19
CASSIRGQETQYF
TGTGCCAGTAGTATACGGGGACAAGAGACCCAGTACTTC
>TRBJ2-2|.|TRBD2|TRBV5-1
CASSLGLAVGELFF
TGCGCCAGCAGCTTGGGACTAGCCGTCGGGGAGCTGTTTTTT
>TRBJ1-6|.|TRBD1|TRBV5-1
CASRRDRGLRNSPLHF
TGCGCCAGCAGACGGGACAGGGGTCTGAGGAATTCACCCCTCCACTTT
>TRBJ1-3|.|.|TRBV7-9
CASSTTEARGNTIYF
TGTGCCAGCAGCACTACGGAGGCCCGTGGAAACACCATATATTTT
>TRBJ2-3|.|TRBD2|TRBV5-1
CASSLVISGGTDTQYF
TGCGCCAGCAGCTTGGTTATTAGCGGGGGCACAGATACGCAGTATTTT
>TRBJ2-7|.|.|TRBV6-5
CASRDPDSYEQYF
TGTGCCAGCAGAGACCCGGACAGCTACGAGCAGTACTTC
>TRBJ1-6|.|.|TRBV5-6
CASSGNIGDNSPLHF
TGTGCCAGCAGCGGTAACATTGGAGATAATTCACCCCTCCACTTT
>TRBJ2-3|.|.|TRBV5-1
CASSLEGGIDTQYF
TGCGCCAGCAGCTTGGAGGGGGGGATAGATACGCAGTATTTT
>TRBJ2-7|.|TRBD2|TRBV6-5
CASSYSDSGSYEQYF
TGTGCCAGCAGTTACTCGGATAGCGGGTCCTACGAGCAGTACTTC
>TRBJ2-7|.|TRBD1|TRBV6-5
CASSYGTGAYEQYF
TGTGCCAGCAGTTACGGGACAGGGGCCTACGAGCAGTACTTC
>TRBJ1-3|.|.|TRBV30
CAWGRGYGNTIYF
TGTGCCTGGGGTAGGGGGTATGGAAACACCATATATTTT
>TRBJ1-2|.|.|TRBV4-2
CASSQDLWTGANYGYTF
TGTGCCAGCAGCCAAGATCTTTGGACGGGAGCTAACTATGGCTACACCTTC
>TRBJ1-1|.|.|TRBV9
CASSVGGDETEPFF
TGTGCCAGCAGCGTGGGAGGGGATGAGACTGAACCTTTCTTT
>TRBJ1-4|.|.|TRBV28
CASCTGSTNEKLFF
TGTGCCAGCTGTACAGGGTCAACTAATGAAAAACTGTTTTTT
>TRBJ1-5|.|.|TRBV19
CASWSGVSNQPQHF
TGTGCCAGTTGGTCAGGGGTTAGCAATCAGCCCCAGCATTTT
>TRBJ2-3|.|.|TRBV4-2
CASSQGTGSPADTQYF
TGTGCCAGCAGCCAAGGTACGGGAAGCCCTGCTGATACGCAGTATTTT
>TRBJ2-3|.|TRBD2|TRBV2
CASSMTSGGANTQYF
TGTGCCAGCAGTATGACTAGCGGGGGCGCAAATACGCAGTATTTT